These 29 T cell receptor beta chains share one sample of origin, sequenced in a study of cytomegalovirus exposure and HLA in healthy donors. The study ran its PCR with 60 Vbeta and 13 Jbeta primers. This table comes from immunoSEQ multiplex PCR, and its TCRdb copy is limited to in-frame clones, with some not included. The repertoire table contains 20,000 to 25,000 clones. The specimen was PBMCs. Every receptor here comes from a man in his 60s in good health and CMV-seropositive.

This chain joins TRBV18 and TRBJ2-3; no clear D gene. CDR1 is KGHSH, CDR2 LQKENI, per germline. The CDR3 has 13 residues. The germline V and J ends were trimmed by 3 bases and 0 bases, with 4 bases remaining between them. CDR3 bases: TGTGCCAGCTCACCCTCTAGCACAGATACGCAGTATTTT. Protein sequence: CASSPSSTDTQYF.

The chain is built from TRBV2 and TRBJ1-1, with D hard to call. V was cut by 7 bases and J by 4 bases, with 16 bases left in between. The germline V gene encodes CDR1 SNHLY and CDR2 FYNNEI. CDR3 length: 14 amino acids. The CDR3 reads CASTRGGVITEAFF. Here the CDR3 DNA reads TGTGCCAGCACCCGAGGTGGAGTGATCACTGAAGCTTTCTTT. The entire variable domain, with the rest obtained from reference TRBV2 and TRBJ1-1, is as follows: EPEVTQTPSHQVTQMGQEVILRCVPISNHLYFYWYRQILGQKVEFLVSFYNNEISEKSEIFDDQFSVERPDGSNFTLKIRSTKLEDSAMYFCASTRGGVITEAFFGQGTRLTVV.

V is TRBV2 and J is TRBJ1-3; D remains unclear. The germline V gene has CDR1 SNHLY and CDR2 FYNNEI. The CDR3 is made up of 17 amino acids. Deletions cut 6 bases from V and 0 bases from J, with 18 bases between. In nucleotides, the CDR3 is TGTGCCAGCAGCCAGTGGGGAGACGTAACCTCTGGAAACACCATATATTTT. Translating it yields CASSQWGDVTSGNTIYF. Drawing the rest from reference TRBV2 and TRBJ1-3, the complete variable domain is EPEVTQTPSHQVTQMGQEVILRCVPISNHLYFYWYRQILGQKVEFLVSFYNNEISEKSEIFDDQFSVERPDGSNFTLKIRSTKLEDSAMYFCASSQWGDVTSGNTIYFGEGSWLTVV.

J is TRBJ1-1 and V is TRBV29-1, with D perhaps matching TRBD1 (6 bases). The CDR3 loop spans 13 amino acids. Per germline, CDR1 SQVTM and CDR2 ANQGSEA. V was shortened by 2 bases and J by 3 bases, with 10 bases between the two germline ends. Here the CDR3 reads CSVEKGVDTEAFF. Here the CDR3 DNA reads TGCAGCGTTGAAAAGGGGGTTGACACTGAAGCTTTCTTT.

Considering frequency, this clone is medium-sized. V gene TRBV12-2 combines with J gene TRBJ2-1; the tabulated D call, TRBD2, remains unverified against the DNA. TRBV12-2 is a listed pseudogene. The CDR3 loop spans 11 amino acids. CDR3 DNA: TGTGCAAGTCGATTTAGACTCCGCCCGTTCTTC. It translates to CASRFRLRPFF.

The rearrangement links TRBV5-1 to TRBJ1-5; a weak D match, TRBD1 (6 bases). The V end was cut by 4 bases, the J end by 3 bases, with 11 bases between. This CDR3 is built from 14 residues. Germline loops: CDR1 SGHRS, CDR2 YFSETQ. The CDR3 DNA reads TGCGCCAGCAGCCAAGGGGGTCCCAATCAGCCCCAGCATTTT. The encoded protein is CASSQGGPNQPQHF.

The gene calls are TRBV4-2 and TRBJ1-1; D is perhaps TRBD1 (6 bases). V gave up 1 base and J gave up 6 bases, with 15 bases separating them. This CDR3 comprises 15 residues. Per germline, CDR1 LGHNA and CDR2 YNFKEQ. The CDR3 nucleotides read TGTGCCAGCAGCCAAGGGGTGTCAGGGGCTTCTGAAGCTTTCTTT. Its protein is CASSQGVSGASEAFF.

V is TRBV6-4 and J is TRBJ2-1; D gene uncertain. Germline values: CDR1 MRHNA, CDR2 SNTAGT. CDR3 size: 13 residues. Deletions cut 2 bases from V and 10 bases from J, with 12 bases between. CDR3 sequence (DNA): TGTGCCAGCAGTGACCAAAGAAGAAGCGAGCAGTTCTTC. Residues: CASSDQRRSEQFF.

The rearrangement joins TRBV10-3 to TRBJ2-3; no definite D call. Germline assignment: CDR1 ENHRY and CDR2 SYGVKD. The CDR3 runs 15 residues. Trimming cost V 7 bases and J 2 bases, with 16 bases left between them. The CDR3 here is CAIKIGEQITDTQYF. DNA for the CDR3: TGTGCCATCAAAATAGGCGAACAGATCACAGATACGCAGTATTTT.

The V call is TRBV5-1, the J call TRBJ1-5; D unresolved. CDR3 length: 15 residues. Trimming removed 0 bases at V and 0 bases at J, with 7 bases between. Germline values: CDR1 SGHRS, CDR2 YFSETQ. The CDR3 region is CASSLDSYSNQPQHF. As DNA, the CDR3 is TGCGCCAGCAGCTTGGACAGTTATAGCAATCAGCCCCAGCATTTT. Variable domain in full (rest from reference TRBV5-1 and TRBJ1-5): KAGVTQTPRYLIKTRGQQVTLSCSPISGHRSVSWYQQTPGQGLQFLFEYFSETQRNKGNFPGRFSGRQFSNSRSEMNVSTLELGDSALYLCASSLDSYSNQPQHFGDGTRLSIL.

The V and J genes are TRBV7-9 and TRBJ2-1, with 10 positions matching TRBD2. In germline, CDR1 is SEHNR, CDR2 FQNEAQ (reference sequence). V trimming: 0 bases; J trimming: 8 bases; junction bases outside the gene matches: 7. The CDR3 runs 16 residues. The DNA of the CDR3 is TGTGCCAGCAGCTTAGCGTTTCTAGCGGGAGTCCATGAGCAGTTCTTC. Encoded protein: CASSLAFLAGVHEQFF.

The CDR3 DNA reads as TGTGCCAGCAGCTTAACCGGACAGGGTGATCAGCCCCAGCATTTT. This sequence encodes CASSLTGQGDQPQHF. The V and J genes are TRBV7-9 and TRBJ1-5; 8 nucleotides agree with TRBD1. Germline V gene data show CDR1 as SEHNR and CDR2 as FQNEAQ (reference sequence). This CDR3 is built from 15 residues. Losses at the gene ends were 2 bases for V and 5 bases for J; bases not matched to a gene: 5.

This chain joins TRBV5-1 and TRBJ2-1, with a possible D match to TRBD1 (6 bases). Between the trimmed V and J ends, which lost 0 bases and 13 bases, there was a span of 14 bases. There are 13 residues in the CDR3. The germline V gene has CDR1 SGHRS and CDR2 YFSETQ. The CDR3 protein is CASSLEGDRPQFF. The CDR3 coding sequence is TGCGCCAGCAGCTTGGAGGGCGACAGGCCTCAGTTCTTC.

The rearrangement uses TRBV30 and TRBJ2-7; a weak D match, TRBD1 (7 bases). Germline CDR1 is GTSNPN and CDR2 is SVGIG (reference sequence). The CDR3 is made up of 14 amino acids. Trimming pared 5 bases from V and 4 bases from J, leaving 18 bases between. CDR3 sequence reads: CAWAGGGQTYEQYF. DNA of the CDR3: TGTGCCTGGGCCGGAGGGGGCCAAACTTACGAGCAGTACTTC.

This chain uses TRBV27 with TRBJ2-6; D not certain. The CDR3 is made up of 17 amino acids. V was trimmed by 2 bases and J by 3 bases, leaving 14 bases between them. Germline V gene data show CDR1 as MNHEY and CDR2 as SMNVEV (reference sequence). DNA for the CDR3: TGTGCCAGCAGTTTACCCTCCGACGCAGGTGGGGCCAACGTCCTGACTTTC. Translating it yields CASSLPSDAGGANVLTF.

This chain joins TRBV5-1 and TRBJ2-1, with 8 bases identical to TRBD2. CDR1 SGHRS and CDR2 YFSETQ come from the germline V gene. Trimming took 4 bases from V and 0 from J; bases not matched to a gene: 3. The CDR3 extends over 15 amino acids. The CDR3 loop reads CASSPGGGSYNEQFF. CDR3 DNA sequence: TGCGCCAGCAGCCCGGGAGGGGGCTCCTACAATGAGCAGTTCTTC.

The rearrangement joins TRBV29-1 to TRBJ1-2, with 9 nucleotides matching TRBD1. CDR3 length: 12 residues. V trimming: 4 bases; J trimming: 7 bases; junction bases outside the gene matches: 4. The V gene's germline CDR1 is SQVTM and CDR2 ANQGSEA. In nucleotides, the CDR3 is TGCAGCGTTGTGGGACAGGGCTTTGGCTACACCTTC. Its protein is CSVVGQGFGYTF.

The chain combines TRBV29-1 with TRBJ2-3; 10 nucleotides line up with TRBD2. The CDR3 covers 16 residues. V trimming: 3 bases; J trimming: 4 bases; junction bases outside the gene matches: 10. The germline V gene encodes CDR1 SQVTM and CDR2 ANQGSEA. CDR3: CSVDEVAGGLADTQYF. CDR3 nucleotide sequence: TGCAGCGTTGATGAAGTAGCGGGAGGTCTAGCAGATACGCAGTATTTT.

The V call is TRBV5-1, the J call TRBJ1-2, with 7 bases that match TRBD1. The CDR3 covers 14 residues. Germline lookup yields CDR1 SGHRS and CDR2 YFSETQ. After removal of 7 bases from V and 6 bases from J, the junction contained 12 bases not matched to a gene. The CDR3 sequence: CASATGVVLDGYTF. CDR3 DNA sequence: TGCGCCAGCGCCACAGGGGTGGTTTTGGATGGCTACACCTTC. The full variable domain, its missing parts supplied by reference TRBV5-1 and TRBJ1-2, is KAGVTQTPRYLIKTRGQQVTLSCSPISGHRSVSWYQQTPGQGLQFLFEYFSETQRNKGNFPGRFSGRQFSNSRSEMNVSTLELGDSALYLCASATGVVLDGYTFGSGTRLTVV.

The chain recombines TRBV5-1 with TRBJ2-4; 13 nucleotides agree with TRBD2. This CDR3 region has 17 residues. Germline CDR1 SGHRS, CDR2 YFSETQ. V lost 3 bases, J lost 4 bases, and 7 bases stayed unmatched. The CDR3 DNA is TGCGCCAGCAGCTCCGCGACTAGCGGGAGGCCGAAAAACATTCAGTACTTC. Amino acid sequence: CASSSATSGRPKNIQYF. The full variable domain, rest sourced from reference TRBV5-1 and TRBJ2-4, is KAGVTQTPRYLIKTRGQQVTLSCSPISGHRSVSWYQQTPGQGLQFLFEYFSETQRNKGNFPGRFSGRQFSNSRSEMNVSTLELGDSALYLCASSSATSGRPKNIQYFGAGTRLSVL.

The V and J genes are TRBV6-6 and TRBJ1-1; D may be TRBD1 (6 bases). CDR1 is MNHNY and CDR2 is SVGAGI in the germline V gene (reference sequence). Trimming left V 6 bases short and J 0 bases short, with 11 bases between. The CDR3 consists of 14 residues. This CDR3 reads CASRRQEMNTEAFF. CDR3 coding DNA: TGTGCCAGCAGACGACAGGAAATGAACACTGAAGCTTTCTTT.

The chain joins TRBV5-1 to TRBJ2-5; 10 positions agree with TRBD1. With V trimmed by 4 bases and J by 5 bases, 8 bases remained unmatched. Germline values: CDR1 SGHRS, CDR2 YFSETQ. CDR3 size: 15 residues. In nucleotides, the CDR3 is TGCGCCAGCAGCCCCATGACAGGGGGCTCGGAGACCCAGTACTTC. Residues: CASSPMTGGSETQYF.

The chain joins TRBV18 to TRBJ1-4; 10 positions agree with TRBD1. The CDR3 loop spans 15 amino acids. Germline V gene data show CDR1 as KGHSH and CDR2 as LQKENI. V lost 4 bases to trimming and J lost 6 bases; unmatched junction nucleotides: 5. CDR3 DNA sequence: TGTGCCAGCTCACGGAGTGGACAGGGGGATGAAAAACTGTTTTTT. Protein product: CASSRSGQGDEKLFF.

The chain uses TRBV29-1 and TRBJ2-7, with a possible D match to TRBD1 (5 bases). From germline, CDR1 is SQVTM and CDR2 ANQGSEA. The CDR3 is 14 residues long. V was cut by 5 bases and J by 3 bases, with 17 bases left in between. The CDR3 DNA reads as TGCAGCGTTCCAGTAGGGGAAGGAGACTACGAGCAGTACTTC. As protein: CSVPVGEGDYEQYF.

The rearrangement uses TRBV30 and TRBJ1-3; weak D call: TRBD1 (5 bases). Trimming removed 3 bases from V and 0 bases from J, with 12 bases in between. CDR1 is GTSNPN, CDR2 SVGIG, per germline (reference sequence). CDR3 length equals 15 residues. The CDR3 loop is CAWSRLQVSGNTIYF. The CDR3 bases are TGTGCCTGGAGCAGATTACAGGTCTCTGGAAACACCATATATTTT.

This sequence joins TRBV7-9 and TRBJ1-2, with a possible D match to TRBD1 (6 bases). V lost 5 bases to trimming and J lost 8 bases, with 9 bases between them. The CDR3 is 11 residues long. Germline assignment: CDR1 SEHNR and CDR2 FQNEAQ (reference sequence). The CDR3 coding sequence is TGTGCCAGCAGCCGGACAGCCGGCTACACCTTC. Translating gives CASSRTAGYTF.

The chain combines TRBV14 with TRBJ2-4; 8 nucleotides align to TRBD2. CDR3 length: 17 amino acids. Germline V lookup: CDR1 SGHDN, CDR2 FVKESK. V trimming: 0 bases; J trimming: 1 base; junction bases outside the gene matches: 5. The CDR3 is CASSQDPGLGAKNIQYF. CDR3 DNA: TGTGCCAGCAGCCAAGACCCGGGACTAGGGGCCAAAAACATTCAGTACTTC.

V usage is TRBV11-2 and J usage is TRBJ2-6, with D tentatively TRBD1 (6 bases). V shed 5 bases and J shed 0 bases, with 8 bases lying between them. There are 15 residues in the CDR3. Germline V gives CDR1 SGHAT, CDR2 FQNNGV. CDR3 region: CASSRQVSGANVLTF. The CDR3 DNA reads TGTGCCAGCAGCCGACAGGTCTCTGGGGCCAACGTCCTGACTTTC.

CDR3 region: CASRRDRLTEAFF. In nucleotides, the CDR3 is TGCGCCAGCCGCAGGGACAGGCTGACTGAAGCTTTCTTT. The rearrangement joins TRBV5-1 to TRBJ1-1; 8 bases align to TRBD1. Per germline, CDR1 SGHRS and CDR2 YFSETQ. The ends lost 7 bases at V and 5 bases at J; junction bases unmatched: 7. The CDR3 has 13 amino acids.